The 24 T cell receptor beta chains given below trace back to one sample, sequenced in a study of T cells in narcolepsy. Method: immunoSEQ multiplex PCR; TCRdb's copy keeps in-frame clones and lacks some. The profile shows over 10,000 clones, approximately 88% of them singletons. The sequenced sample consisted of CD45RA- memory CD4+ T cells from PBMCs. The receptors shown here come from a human donor with narcolepsy.

This clone was recorded only once. The chain uses TRBV6-1 and TRBJ1-2; unclear D gene. This CDR3 has 13 residues. The V gene's germline CDR1 is MNHNS and CDR2 SASEGT. Trimming stripped 7 bases from V and 8 bases from J, with 17 bases between. CDR3 bases: TGTGCCAGCATCCCACAGAAAGAGGGCGGCTACACCTTC. Its protein is CASIPQKEGGYTF.

This clone was detected once. The CDR3 DNA reads as TGTGCCAGCAGTCACCGAGCCCCTCTAGCGGGAGGTGAAACAGATACGCAGTATTTT. Amino acid sequence: CASSHRAPLAGGETDTQYF. This rearrangement joins TRBV27 to TRBJ2-3; 11 bases align to TRBD2. Germline CDR1 MNHEY, CDR2 SMNVEV (reference sequence). V was clipped by 5 bases and J by 3 bases; unmatched bases: 16. The CDR3 covers 19 residues.

The V call is TRBV30, the J call TRBJ2-3, with TRBD2 matching 9 bases. CDR3 length equals 16 residues. V shed 6 bases and J 6 bases; nucleotides not matched to a gene: 16. Germline lookup yields CDR1 GTSNPN and CDR2 SVGIG (reference sequence). In DNA form, the CDR3 reads TGTGCCTGTACAAGGGGGACTAGCATCTCATCGGATACGCAGTATTTT. Its protein is CACTRGTSISSDTQYF.

This clone was detected only once. The chain employs TRBV5-1 and TRBJ1-2, with TRBD1 matching 9 bases. This CDR3 is built from 14 residues. V trimming: 7 bases; J trimming: 2 bases; junction bases outside the gene matches: 6. Germline V gene lookup returns CDR1 SGHRS and CDR2 YFSETQ. The chain's CDR3 is CASGTDRGNYGYTF. The DNA of the CDR3 is TGCGCCAGCGGAACGGACAGGGGAAACTATGGCTACACCTTC.

This chain connects TRBV16 to TRBJ1-5; 9 positions match TRBD1. There are 17 residues in the CDR3. J gave up 3 bases and V 0 bases, and 6 bases lay outside the gene matches. Germline V gene lookup returns CDR1 KGHSY and CDR2 FQNENV. For the CDR3, the DNA is TGTGCCAGCAGCCAATCGGTGGGACAGGGTCTCAATCAGCCCCAGCATTTT. Translated, it gives CASSQSVGQGLNQPQHF.

The genes are TRBV19 and TRBJ2-7; D call uncertain. Germline V gives CDR1 LNHDA, CDR2 SQIVND (reference sequence). Between the trimmed V and J ends, which lost 6 bases and 5 bases, there was a span of 5 bases. The length of the CDR3 is 10 residues. CDR3 region: CASSVDEQYF. In DNA form, the CDR3 reads TGTGCCAGTAGCGTTGACGAGCAGTACTTC.

The sample holds one count of this clone. The chain is built from TRBV28 and TRBJ2-1; 9 nucleotides align to TRBD2. Germline V gene data show CDR1 as MDHEN and CDR2 as SYDVKM. The CDR3 has 12 residues. V gave up 7 bases and J gave up 15 bases; unmatched junction bases: 10. DNA of the CDR3: TGTGCCAGCACTTTTTATAGCGGGAGACCGTTCTTC. Residues: CASTFYSGRPFF. Together with reference TRBV28 and TRBJ2-1, the CDR3 gives the full variable domain: DVKVTQSSRYLVKRTGEKVFLECVQDMDHENMFWYRQDPGLGLRLIYFSYDVKMKEKGDIPEGYSVSREKKERFSLILESASTNQTSMYLCASTFYSGRPFFGPGTRLTVL.

The chain uses TRBV27 and TRBJ1-2, with TRBD1 matching over 11 bases. The CDR3 loop spans 16 amino acids. CDR1 and CDR2 from the germline V gene are MNHEY and SMNVEV (reference sequence). V lost 5 bases and J lost 2; bases outside the gene matches: 7. CDR3 nucleotides: TGTGCCAGCAGTCGAGTTGGGACAGGGGGGAACTATGGCTACACCTTC. This codes for CASSRVGTGGNYGYTF.

The chain couples TRBV6-1 to TRBJ1-5; no clear D gene. CDR3 size: 20 residues. Germline CDR1 and CDR2: MNHNS and SASEGT. Trimming left V 2 bases short and J 2 bases short, with 25 bases between. CDR3 coding DNA: TGTGCCAGCAGTGAATCAGCTCCGTACCAGACCGCTCAGGGCAATCAGCCCCAGCATTTT. It is translated as CASSESAPYQTAQGNQPQHF.

The chain joins TRBV19 to TRBJ2-6; weak D call: TRBD2 (7 bases). The CDR3 is 17 amino acids. Germline V gives CDR1 LNHDA, CDR2 SQIVND (reference sequence). V lost 8 bases, J lost 0 bases, and 17 bases lay in between. CDR3 sequence reads: CASCVWGGGSGANVLTF. In nucleotides, the CDR3 is TGTGCCAGTTGCGTATGGGGGGGCGGCTCTGGGGCCAACGTCCTGACTTTC.

This clone has a single count. The genes are TRBV4-1 and TRBJ2-1; tentative D call: TRBD1 (5 bases). Germline lookup yields CDR1 MGHRA and CDR2 YSYEKL. Trimming removed 0 bases at V and 10 bases at J, with 19 bases between. This CDR3 has 16 residues. The CDR3 region is CASSQDVGIGAGEQFF. In DNA form, the CDR3 reads TGCGCCAGCAGCCAAGATGTAGGAATTGGGGCAGGAGAGCAGTTCTTC.

The count of this clone is one. The gene calls are TRBV6-5 and TRBJ2-1; 11 positions match TRBD2. CDR1 and CDR2 (germline): MNHEY, SVGAGI. Trimming removed 4 bases from V and 2 bases from J; junction bases left unmatched: 4. There are 16 residues in the CDR3. CDR3 loop: CASSSTSGRTYNEQFF. Written as DNA, the CDR3 is TGTGCCAGCAGTTCTACTAGCGGGAGAACCTACAATGAGCAGTTCTTC.

This clone was recorded once. The rearrangement uses TRBV5-4 and TRBJ2-3, with D unclear. The V gene lost 0 bases and the J gene lost 6 bases, with 8 bases spanning the gap. CDR1 and CDR2 (germline): SGHNT, YYREEE (reference sequence). The CDR3 covers 13 residues. CDR3 sequence: CASSLVLVDTQYF. The CDR3 DNA is TGTGCCAGCAGCTTGGTACTGGTTGATACGCAGTATTTT.

In its sample, this clone was seen once. The CDR3 region has the DNA TGTGCCAGCAGTCAGGTTCCTTTTGGGGAGACCCAGTACTTC. Translated, it gives CASSQVPFGETQYF. This chain links TRBV6-6 with TRBJ2-5; D gene uncertain. V was pared by 5 bases and J by 5 bases, with 15 bases between. CDR3 length: 14 residues. The germline V gene has CDR1 MNHNY and CDR2 SVGAGI (reference sequence).

The gene calls are TRBV6-4 and TRBJ2-1, with D possibly TRBD2 on 5 matching bases. Germline values: CDR1 MRHNA, CDR2 SNTAGT. The CDR3 runs 13 residues. Between the trimmed V and J ends, which lost 6 bases and 4 bases, there was a span of 10 bases. The CDR3 is CASRGGPYNEQFF. DNA for the CDR3: TGTGCCAGCAGAGGAGGTCCATACAATGAGCAGTTCTTC.

The V call is TRBV14, the J call TRBJ2-7, with TRBD2 identical over 8 bases. The CDR3 totals 16 residues. With V trimmed by 3 bases and J by 6 bases, 13 bases remained unmatched. The germline gives CDR1 SGHDN, CDR2 FVKESK. This CDR3 is CASSHMSPSGSPEQYF. The CDR3 DNA sequence: TGTGCCAGCAGCCATATGAGCCCCAGCGGGAGTCCCGAGCAGTACTTC.

The chain links TRBV19 to TRBJ2-3; 7 bases line up with TRBD2. CDR1 is LNHDA and CDR2 is SQIVND in the germline V gene (reference sequence). V lost 7 bases to trimming and J lost 6 bases; unmatched junction nucleotides: 1. The CDR3 extends over 11 amino acids. In nucleotides, the CDR3 is TGTGCCAGTACCGGGAGGGATACGCAGTATTTT. Its protein is CASTGRDTQYF.

The genes are TRBV30 and TRBJ2-2, with D possibly matching TRBD1 (6 bases). Germline V gene sequence: CDR1 GTSNPN, CDR2 SVGIG (reference sequence). Deletions cut 4 bases from V and 5 bases from J, with 14 bases between. This CDR3 contains 14 residues. CDR3 sequence: CAWIRGPGTGELFF. The CDR3 bases are TGTGCCTGGATCAGGGGTCCAGGGACCGGGGAGCTGTTTTTT.

J is TRBJ2-7 and V is TRBV30; D uncertain. Trimming removed 2 bases from V and 6 bases from J, with 11 bases in between. The length of the CDR3 is 12 residues. From germline, CDR1 is GTSNPN and CDR2 SVGIG (reference sequence). CDR3 nucleotides: TGTGCCTGGAGTCCGACTCCTGCCGAGCAGTACTTC. This sequence encodes CAWSPTPAEQYF. Combining the CDR3 with reference TRBV30 and TRBJ2-7 gives the whole variable domain SQTIHQWPATLVQPVGSPLSLECTVEGTSNPNLYWYRQAAGRGLQLLFYSVGIGQISSEVPQNLSASRPQDRQFILSSKKLLLSDSGFYLCAWSPTPAEQYFGPGTRLTVT.

This clone was picked up a small number of times. The rearrangement links TRBV2 to TRBJ2-7; possibly TRBD2 for D (7 bases). This CDR3 spans 14 amino acids. Germline loops: CDR1 SNHLY, CDR2 FYNNEI. Trimming cost V 6 bases and J 5 bases, with 17 bases left between them. This CDR3 is CASRPTTGRDEQYF. CDR3 coding DNA: TGTGCCAGCAGGCCCACTACAGGGAGGGACGAGCAGTACTTC.

V is TRBV5-6 and J is TRBJ2-2; maybe TRBD2 (7 bases). V lost 2 bases and J lost 6, with 17 bases in between. The CDR3 covers 16 residues. The germline gives CDR1 SGHDT, CDR2 YYEEEE. The DNA for the CDR3 is TGTGCCAGCAGCTTCGAGGGGGGGCCCGGTCCCGGGGAGCTGTTTTTT. Protein sequence: CASSFEGGPGPGELFF.

V is TRBV5-4 and J is TRBJ1-4; 8 nucleotides line up with TRBD1. From germline, CDR1 is SGHNT and CDR2 YYREEE (reference sequence). The trim removed 1 base at V and 7 bases at J, leaving 3 bases unmatched. The CDR3 covers 14 residues. The CDR3 spells CASSLQGAAEKLFF. The CDR3 DNA reads TGTGCCAGCAGCTTGCAGGGGGCCGCTGAAAAACTGTTTTTT.

This sequence joins TRBV7-2 and TRBJ2-1; 10 bases are shared with TRBD2. This CDR3 contains 19 residues. From germline, CDR1 is SGHTA and CDR2 FQGNSA. Unmatched junction bases numbered 15, after V lost 3 bases and J lost 4 bases. The DNA for the CDR3 is TGTGCCAGCAGCTTTCCCCTCAAAACTAGCGGGACTAGATACAATGAGCAGTTCTTC. Its protein product is CASSFPLKTSGTRYNEQFF.

The CDR3, as DNA: TGTGCCTGGACGATCGGGTGGGTAGCTCCGTTCGATACGCAGTATTTT. It yields the protein CAWTIGWVAPFDTQYF. The V and J genes are TRBV30 and TRBJ2-3; D gene ambiguous. V lost 4 bases, J lost 6 bases, and 23 bases lay in between. The CDR3 sequence is 16 residues long. Germline loops: CDR1 GTSNPN, CDR2 SVGIG (reference sequence).